A selection of T cell receptor beta chains follows, all from one sample in a study of human T cells and chemical hapten exposure. TCRdb fed the RACE reads into MiXCR, producing one record per CDR3 protein. This sample carries some 350,000 distinct CDR3 sequences, around 7% of them seen once, and the ten largest clones take 7% to 10%. The material was whole blood, obtained in connection with sensitization to the hapten diphenylcyclopropenone (DPC). These receptors were taken from a woman aged 18-35 years with alopecia areata. Some clones in this sample may be carry-over from other donors' samples. Both conserved end residues are part of each CDR3. The order of the fields is D gene, clone size, J gene, V gene, CDR3 DNA, CDR3 protein. The D gene is left open where the match is weak. Expanded clones get a size class; other rows say once, few or many, or leave the size out.

TRBD1,many,TRBJ2-7,TRBV29-1,TGCAGCGTTGAAGACGTCCCGGACAGGGGAGAGTACTTC,CSVEDVPDRGEYF
NA,many,TRBJ2-7,TRBV28,TGTGCCAGCAGTCGGGGTCTTGAGGAGCAGTACTTC,CASSRGLEEQYF
NA,NA,TRBJ2-2,TRBV20-1,TGCAGTGCGCCCGGGACACCCAACACCGGGGAGCTGTTTTTT,CSAPGTPNTGELFF
TRBD1,few,TRBJ1-6,TRBV7-6,TGTGCCAGCAGCTTAGCAAGGGAAGGGGGCTCACCCCTCCACTTT,CASSLAREGGSPLHF
NA,many,TRBJ2-7,TRBV29-1,TGCAGCGTTGAGCACGGTCAGGGCTACGAGCAGTACTTC,CSVEHGQGYEQYF
NA,few,TRBJ1-5,TRBV5-1,TGCGCCAGCAGGCCAGGGGACAATCAGCCCCAGCATTTT,CASRPGDNQPQHF
NA,NA,TRBJ1-5,TRBV18,TGTGCCAGCTCACCGGGCAGCCTTCAGCCCCAGCATTTT,CASSPGSLQPQHF
NA,NA,TRBJ2-2,TRBV24-1,TGTGCCACCAGCGAGACAGTCACCGGGGAGCTGTTTTTT,CATSETVTGELFF
NA,NA,TRBJ2-5,TRBV25-1,TGTGCCAGCAGTGATTCCGGACACTCCCAAGAGACCCAGTACTTC,CASSDSGHSQETQYF
TRBD2,NA,TRBJ2-2,TRBV5-1,TGCGCCAGCAGATTCGGGACTAGCGGGAACACCGGGGAGCTGTTTTTT,CASRFGTSGNTGELFF
NA,NA,TRBJ2-1,TRBV5-1,TGCGCCAGCACGCTTGCCCCAGGGAATAATGAGCAGTTCTTC,CASTLAPGNNEQFF
NA,few,TRBJ1-5,TRBV20-1,TGCAGTGCTAGAGTAGTAGGAGGGGACAGCAATCAGCCCCAGCATTTT,CSARVVGGDSNQPQHF
TRBD2,few,TRBJ2-7,TRBV20-1,TGCAGTGCCAGAGTAGCGGGACTCGTGGGCGAGCAGTACTTC,CSARVAGLVGEQYF
TRBD1,NA,TRBJ1-6,TRBV7-2,TGTGCCAGCAGCTCTGCCAAGGACAGGGCGAGCTATAATTCACCCCTCCACTTT,CASSSAKDRASYNSPLHF
TRBD2,NA,TRBJ2-5,TRBV24-1,TGTGCCACCAGTGAGAGCGGGGGGGATGAGACCCAGTACTTC,CATSESGGDETQYF
TRBD1,many,TRBJ1-2,TRBV29-1,TGCAGCGTTGAAGATCAGGGGGTAGGCGGCTACACCTTC,CSVEDQGVGGYTF
TRBD1,few,TRBJ2-5,TRBV5-1,TGCGCCAGCAGTCGTTTCCGGGACAGTCTACAAGAGACCCAGTACTTC,CASSRFRDSLQETQYF
NA,few,TRBJ1-4,TRBV5-1,TGCGCCAGCAGCGCCGACAGCACTAATGAAAAACTGTTTTTT,CASSADSTNEKLFF
NA,few,TRBJ2-6,TRBV7-2,TGTGCCAGCAGCTTCGTCTCTGGGGCCAACGTCCTGACTTTC,CASSFVSGANVLTF
TRBD1,few,TRBJ2-7,TRBV25-1,TGTGCCAGCAGTGAACCCGGGACAGCATTCTACGAGCAGTACTTC,CASSEPGTAFYEQYF
TRBD1,NA,TRBJ1-1,TRBV9,TGTGCCAGCAGCTCCCGGGACAGGGGGCCTGAAGCTTTCTTT,CASSSRDRGPEAFF
NA,NA,TRBJ2-3,TRBV6-6,TGTGCCAGCAGTTACGCCCAGGGGATCGGCACAGATACGCAGTATTTT,CASSYAQGIGTDTQYF
NA,few,TRBJ2-2,TRBV7-2,TGTGCCAGCAGCTCCCGTCGGTCGAACACCGGGGAGCTGTTTTTT,CASSSRRSNTGELFF
NA,few,TRBJ1-6,TRBV18,TGTGCCAGCTCACCGGGTCTCGCCGGTTCACCCCTCCACTTT,CASSPGLAGSPLHF
NA,NA,TRBJ2-1,TRBV11-3,TGTGCCAGCAGCCGACAGGGAGGGGATGAGCAGTTCTTC,CASSRQGGDEQFF
NA,NA,TRBJ2-5,TRBV7-9,TGTGCCAGCAGCTCCATGTCGATTGCCCGGCCGGAGACCCAGTACTTC,CASSSMSIARPETQYF
NA,few,TRBJ1-2,TRBV15,TGTGCCACCAGCCGGGACGGATCCTGGGGGGACTATGGCTACACCTTC,CATSRDGSWGDYGYTF
TRBD1,few,TRBJ1-5,TRBV12-3/TRBV12-4,TGTGCCAGCAGTTTAGGCTCAGGGACAGGGAGGCAGCCCCAGCATTTT,CASSLGSGTGRQPQHF